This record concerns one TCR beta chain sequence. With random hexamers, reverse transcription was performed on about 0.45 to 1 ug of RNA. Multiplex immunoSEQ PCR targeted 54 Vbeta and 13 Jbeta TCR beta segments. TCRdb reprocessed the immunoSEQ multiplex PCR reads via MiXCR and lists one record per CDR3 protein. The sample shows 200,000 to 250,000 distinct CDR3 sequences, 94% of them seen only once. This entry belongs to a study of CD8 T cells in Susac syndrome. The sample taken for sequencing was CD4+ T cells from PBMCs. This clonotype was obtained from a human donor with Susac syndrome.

CDR3 coding DNA: TGTGCCAGCTCACCACCGAAGGGACAGGGGGCAATCACAGATACGCAGTATTTT. Translated, it gives CASSPPKGQGAITDTQYF. The chain links TRBV18 to TRBJ2-3; 12 bases line up with TRBD1. The germline CDR1 and CDR2 sequences are KGHSH and LQKENI. The V gene end was trimmed by 0 bases and the J gene end by 2 bases; junction bases not matched to a gene: 6. The CDR3 runs to 18 residues.